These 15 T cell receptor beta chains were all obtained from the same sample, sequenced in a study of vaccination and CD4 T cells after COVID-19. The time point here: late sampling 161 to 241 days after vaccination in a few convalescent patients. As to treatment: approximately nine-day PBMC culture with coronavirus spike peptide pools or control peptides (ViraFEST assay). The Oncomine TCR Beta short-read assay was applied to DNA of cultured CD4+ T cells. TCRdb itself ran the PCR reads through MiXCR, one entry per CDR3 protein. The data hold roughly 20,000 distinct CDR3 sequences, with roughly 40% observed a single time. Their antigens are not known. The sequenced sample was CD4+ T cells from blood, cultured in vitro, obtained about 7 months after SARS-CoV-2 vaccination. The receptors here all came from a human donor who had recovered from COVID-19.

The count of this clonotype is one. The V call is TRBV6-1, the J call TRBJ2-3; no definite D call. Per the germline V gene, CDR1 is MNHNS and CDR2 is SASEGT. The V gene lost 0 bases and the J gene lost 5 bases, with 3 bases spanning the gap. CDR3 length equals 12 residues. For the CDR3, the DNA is TGTGCCAGCAGTGAAGCTTTAGATACGCAGTATTTT. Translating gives CASSEALDTQYF.

CDR3 in amino acids: CAISEFEGHGELFF. The CDR3 DNA follows: TGTGCCATCAGTGAGTTCGAGGGTCACGGGGAGCTGTTTTTT. The chain recombines TRBV10-3 with TRBJ2-2, with D possibly TRBD2 on 5 matching bases. The CDR3 has 14 amino acids. Germline CDR1 and CDR2: ENHRY and SYGVKD. The V end was cut by 1 base, the J end by 7 bases, with 10 bases between.

The DNA of the CDR3 is TGCAGTGCTAGCCCTAGAGAAGAGACCCAGTACTTC. Encoded protein: CSASPREETQYF. The chain is built from TRBV20-1 and TRBJ2-5; D gene ambiguous. This CDR3 comprises 12 residues. Trimming pared 3 bases from V and 3 bases from J, leaving 8 bases between. Looked up from germline, CDR1 is DFQATT and CDR2 is SNEGSKA (reference sequence).

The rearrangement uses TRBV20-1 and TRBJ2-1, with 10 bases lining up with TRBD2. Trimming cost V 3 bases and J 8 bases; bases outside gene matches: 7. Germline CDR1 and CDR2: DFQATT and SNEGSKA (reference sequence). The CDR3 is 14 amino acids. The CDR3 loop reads CSARFSSGSYEQFF. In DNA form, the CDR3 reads TGCAGTGCTAGGTTTTCTAGCGGGAGTTATGAGCAGTTCTTC.

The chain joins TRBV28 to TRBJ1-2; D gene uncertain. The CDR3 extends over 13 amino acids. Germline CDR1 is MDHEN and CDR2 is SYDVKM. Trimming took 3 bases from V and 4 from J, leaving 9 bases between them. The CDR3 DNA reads TGTGCCAGCAGTTTCCTTTTGGGCTATGGCTACACCTTC. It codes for CASSFLLGYGYTF.

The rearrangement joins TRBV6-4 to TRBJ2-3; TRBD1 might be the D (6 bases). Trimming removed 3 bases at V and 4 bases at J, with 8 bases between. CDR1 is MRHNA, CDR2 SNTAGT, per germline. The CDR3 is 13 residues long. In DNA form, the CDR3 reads TGTGCCAGCAGTGAACAGGGCTCAGATACGCAGTATTTT. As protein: CASSEQGSDTQYF.

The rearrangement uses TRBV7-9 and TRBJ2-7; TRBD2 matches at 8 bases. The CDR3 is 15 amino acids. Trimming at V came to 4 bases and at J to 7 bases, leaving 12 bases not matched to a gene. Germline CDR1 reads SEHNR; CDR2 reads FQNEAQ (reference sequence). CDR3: CASSYSGISYNEQYF. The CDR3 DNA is TGTGCCAGCAGCTATAGCGGGATCTCCTACAATGAGCAGTACTTC.

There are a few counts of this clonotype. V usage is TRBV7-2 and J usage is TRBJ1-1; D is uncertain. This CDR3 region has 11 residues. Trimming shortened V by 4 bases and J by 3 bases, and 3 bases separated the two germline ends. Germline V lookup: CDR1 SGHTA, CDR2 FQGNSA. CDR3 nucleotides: TGTGCCAGCAGCTCGCACACTGAAGCTTTCTTT. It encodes CASSSHTEAFF.

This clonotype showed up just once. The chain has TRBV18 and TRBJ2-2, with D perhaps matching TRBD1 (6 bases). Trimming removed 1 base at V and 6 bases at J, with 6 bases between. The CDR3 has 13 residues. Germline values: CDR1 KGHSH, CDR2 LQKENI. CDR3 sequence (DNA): TGTGCCAGCTCACCACAGGGGGCCGGGGAGCTGTTTTTT. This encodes CASSPQGAGELFF.

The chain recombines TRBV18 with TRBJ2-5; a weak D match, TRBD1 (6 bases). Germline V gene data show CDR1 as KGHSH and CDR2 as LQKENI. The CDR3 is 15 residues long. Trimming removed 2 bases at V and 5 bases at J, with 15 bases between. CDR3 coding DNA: TGTGCCAGCTCACCAGGCACAGGGCAGGGGGAGACCCAGTACTTC. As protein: CASSPGTGQGETQYF. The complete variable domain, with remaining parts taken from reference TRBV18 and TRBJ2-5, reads NAGVMQNPRHLVRRRGQEARLRCSPMKGHSHVYWYRQLPEEGLKFMVYLQKENIIDESGMPKERFSAEFPKEGPSILRIQQVVRGDSAAYFCASSPGTGQGETQYFGPGTRLLVL.

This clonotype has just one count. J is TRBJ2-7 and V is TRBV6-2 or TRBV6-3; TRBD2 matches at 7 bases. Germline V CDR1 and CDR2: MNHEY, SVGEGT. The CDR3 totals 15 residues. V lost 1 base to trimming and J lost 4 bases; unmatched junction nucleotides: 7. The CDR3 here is CASSYLAGAYYEQYF. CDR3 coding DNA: TGTGCCAGCAGTTACTTGGCGGGAGCCTATTACGAGCAGTACTTC.

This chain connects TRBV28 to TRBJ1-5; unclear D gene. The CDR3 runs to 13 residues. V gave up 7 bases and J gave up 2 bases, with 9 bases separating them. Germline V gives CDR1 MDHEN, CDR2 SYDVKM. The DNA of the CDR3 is TGTGCCAGCACGGTGCTCGGCAATCAGCCCCAGCATTTT. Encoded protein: CASTVLGNQPQHF.

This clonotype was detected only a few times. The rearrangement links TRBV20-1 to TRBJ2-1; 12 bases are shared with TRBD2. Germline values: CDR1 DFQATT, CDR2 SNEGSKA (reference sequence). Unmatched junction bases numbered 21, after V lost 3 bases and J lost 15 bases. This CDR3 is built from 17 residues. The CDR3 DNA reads TGCAGTGCTAGGACTAGCGGGAGAGCCTCCGACGAAATGAGAGCGTTCTTC. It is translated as CSARTSGRASDEMRAFF.

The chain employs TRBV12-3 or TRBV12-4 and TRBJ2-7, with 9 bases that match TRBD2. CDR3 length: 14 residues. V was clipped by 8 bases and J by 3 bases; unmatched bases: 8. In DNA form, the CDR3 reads TGTGCCAGCTCTAGGGGGCGGGAGGGCTACGAGCAGTACTTC. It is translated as CASSRGREGYEQYF.

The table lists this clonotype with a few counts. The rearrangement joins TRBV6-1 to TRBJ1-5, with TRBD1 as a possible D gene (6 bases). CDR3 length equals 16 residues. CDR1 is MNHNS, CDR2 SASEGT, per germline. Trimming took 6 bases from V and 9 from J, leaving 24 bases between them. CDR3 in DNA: TGTGCCAGCAGCCTCCTTAATACAGGGTCCGGGGGGCCCCAGCATTTT. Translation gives CASSLLNTGSGGPQHF.